This TCR beta chain stems from a study of blood T cells in healthy people across ages. Researchers collected ten milliliters of peripheral blood from every single donor. The V gene end was trimmed by 5 bases and the J gene end by 5 bases; junction bases not matched to a gene: 9. CDR3 length: 16 amino acids. Germline loops: CDR1 SGHVS, CDR2 FNYEAQ. Points from the study as a whole: Calculation of diversity from one million T cells yielded estimates considered to be underestimates. Donor CMV status was unknown, possibly confounding expanded clonotype changes.

A J-beta primer mix and a sample-barcoded 5' primer were used in a second PCR of roughly 6 to 11 cycles. Each cDNA molecule, via a template-switch adaptor with 12 random nucleotides, was tagged. TCRdb re-analysed the 5' RACE reads in MiXCR, keeping a single row per CDR3 protein. The data contain around 1,800,000 distinct CDR3 sequences, about two fifths of them singletons. Worth noting for this clonotype: Its antigen is unknown.

The TCR originated in a human donor in good health. Input material: blood. This chain uses TRBV7-6 with TRBJ2-3; 11 positions agree with TRBD2. The CDR3, as DNA: TGTGCCAGCAGCCTAGTGACTAGCGGGACCTTAGATACGCAGTATTTT. The encoded protein is CASSLVTSGTLDTQYF.